Each of the 8 T cell receptor beta chains below was sequenced from the same sample in a study of blood T cell repertoires in COVID-19. Generated by immunoSEQ multiplex PCR, the TCRdb table keeps only in-frame clones and is missing some. Altogether some 180,000 clones are present, 85% to 90% being singletons, with the ten largest covering less than 25%. The sample was peripheral blood. These receptors were collected from a man in his 70s with active or convalescent COVID-19.

The J gene is TRBJ1-2, the V gene TRBV27, with D unresolved. There are 13 residues in the CDR3. V lost 1 base and J 8 bases, leaving 11 bases between the germline ends. Germline CDR1 and CDR2: MNHEY and SMNVEV (reference sequence). The CDR3 spells CASSLFPSRGYTF. The CDR3 coding sequence is TGTGCCAGCAGTTTATTCCCCTCTCGGGGCTACACCTTC.

The rearrangement uses TRBV14 and TRBJ1-5, with a weak D call TRBD1 (5 bases). The V gene lost 1 base and the J gene lost 0 bases, with 22 bases spanning the gap. The CDR3 extends over 20 amino acids. From germline, CDR1 is SGHDN and CDR2 FVKESK. For the CDR3, the DNA is TGTGCCAGCAGCCAAGGTACGGGCAGGGTTTTCCTATATAGCAATCAGCCCCAGCATTTT. Translation: CASSQGTGRVFLYSNQPQHF.

This clone was detected a few times. A much bigger clone sits one base away, suggesting this may be a read error. This CDR3 is also generated by other DNA sequences in the sample. This chain joins TRBV27 and TRBJ1-2; D is uncertain. V was pared by 5 bases and J by 2 bases, with 9 bases between. Germline CDR1 reads MNHEY; CDR2 reads SMNVEV (reference sequence). The length of the CDR3 is 13 residues. CDR3 sequence reads: CASSLRENYGYTF. The CDR3 DNA reads as TGTGCCAGCAGTCTGAGGGAAAACTATGGCTACACCTTC.

The chain is built from TRBV7-2 and TRBJ1-2; D ambiguous. Trimming took off 0 bases at V and 1 base at J, with 12 bases between the two ends. The CDR3 contains 16 residues. Germline values: CDR1 SGHTA, CDR2 FQGNSA. In nucleotides, the CDR3 is TGTGCCAGCAGCTTAGCCCCCCCCGCGGATAACTATGGCTACACCTTC. Amino acids: CASSLAPPADNYGYTF. Looking up the rest from reference TRBV7-2 and TRBJ1-2 gives the full variable domain: GAGVSQSPSNKVTEKGKDVELRCDPISGHTALYWYRQSLGQGLEFLIYFQGNSAPDKSGLPSDRFSAERTGGSVSTLTIQRTQQEDSAVYLCASSLAPPADNYGYTFGSGTRLTVV.

The rearrangement links TRBV5-1 to TRBJ2-1; 10 positions match TRBD1. The CDR3 extends over 15 amino acids. The V gene end was trimmed by 3 bases and the J gene end by 9 bases; junction bases not matched to a gene: 9. Per germline, CDR1 SGHRS and CDR2 YFSETQ. In DNA, the CDR3 is TGCGCCAGCAGCTCAGGACAGGGGGTAAGGGCTGAGCAGTTCTTC. Encoded protein: CASSSGQGVRAEQFF.

The V gene is TRBV20-1, the J gene TRBJ2-5; unclear D gene. This CDR3 comprises 10 residues. From germline, CDR1 is DFQATT and CDR2 SNEGSKA (reference sequence). V lost 4 bases to trimming and J lost 3 bases, with 3 bases between them. CDR3 coding DNA: TGCAGTGCTAATAAAGAGACCCAGTACTTC. Its protein is CSANKETQYF.

This clone was detected only a few times. V and J are TRBV5-4 and TRBJ1-2; a weak D match, TRBD1 (6 bases). Trimming took off 2 bases at V and 14 bases at J, with 19 bases between the two ends. Per germline, CDR1 SGHNT and CDR2 YYREEE (reference sequence). This CDR3 has 13 residues. CDR3 DNA sequence: TGTGCCAGCAGCTTCGGGGGGCCCGGCCAACTGACCTTC. Protein product: CASSFGGPGQLTF.

This sequence joins TRBV7-2 and TRBJ2-6, with D possibly matching TRBD2 (5 bases). The CDR3 consists of 15 residues. V was clipped by 1 base and J by 4 bases, with 8 bases between them. Germline V gene data show CDR1 as SGHTA and CDR2 as FQGNSA. CDR3 region: CASSLGGYGANVLTF. In DNA form, the CDR3 reads TGTGCCAGCAGCTTAGGAGGGTACGGGGCCAACGTCCTGACTTTC.